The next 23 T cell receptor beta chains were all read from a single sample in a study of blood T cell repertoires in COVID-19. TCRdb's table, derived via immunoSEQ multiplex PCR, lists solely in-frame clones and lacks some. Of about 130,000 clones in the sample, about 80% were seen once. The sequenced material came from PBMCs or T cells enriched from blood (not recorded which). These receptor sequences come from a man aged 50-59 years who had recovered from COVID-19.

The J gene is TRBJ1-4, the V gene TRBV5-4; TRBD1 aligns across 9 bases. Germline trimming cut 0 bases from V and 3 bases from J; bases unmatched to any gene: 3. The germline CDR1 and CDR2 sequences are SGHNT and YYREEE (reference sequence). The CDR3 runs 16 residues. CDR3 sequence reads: CASSLATGGANEKLFF. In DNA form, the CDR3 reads TGTGCCAGCAGCTTGGCGACAGGGGGAGCTAATGAAAAACTGTTTTTT.

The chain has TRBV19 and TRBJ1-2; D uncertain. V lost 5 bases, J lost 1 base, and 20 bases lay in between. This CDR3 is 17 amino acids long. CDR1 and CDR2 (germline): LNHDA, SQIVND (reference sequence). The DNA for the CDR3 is TGTGCCAGTAGTCCCCCCCGCGGGAGACAATATAACTATGGCTACACCTTC. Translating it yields CASSPPRGRQYNYGYTF.

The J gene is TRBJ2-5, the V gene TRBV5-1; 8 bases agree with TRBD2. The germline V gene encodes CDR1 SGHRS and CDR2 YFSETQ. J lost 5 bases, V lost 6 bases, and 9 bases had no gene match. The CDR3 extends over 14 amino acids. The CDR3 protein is CASTSLLAAETQYF. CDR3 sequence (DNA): TGCGCCAGCACTTCCTTACTAGCGGCGGAGACCCAGTACTTC. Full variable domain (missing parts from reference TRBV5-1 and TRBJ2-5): KAGVTQTPRYLIKTRGQQVTLSCSPISGHRSVSWYQQTPGQGLQFLFEYFSETQRNKGNFPGRFSGRQFSNSRSEMNVSTLELGDSALYLCASTSLLAAETQYFGPGTRLLVL.

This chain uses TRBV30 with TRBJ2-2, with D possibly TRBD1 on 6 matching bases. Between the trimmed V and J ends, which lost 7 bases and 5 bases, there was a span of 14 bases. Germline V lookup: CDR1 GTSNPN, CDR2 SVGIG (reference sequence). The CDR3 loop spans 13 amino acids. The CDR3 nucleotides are TGTGCCTCCCAATGGCAGGGGACCGGGGAGCTGTTTTTT. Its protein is CASQWQGTGELFF.

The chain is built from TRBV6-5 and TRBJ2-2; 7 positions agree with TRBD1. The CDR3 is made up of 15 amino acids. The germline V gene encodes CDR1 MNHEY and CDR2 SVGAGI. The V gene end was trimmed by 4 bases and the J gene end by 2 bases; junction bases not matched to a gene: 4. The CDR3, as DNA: TGTGCCAGCAGTTCCGGGACAGCAAACACCGGGGAGCTGTTTTTT. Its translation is CASSSGTANTGELFF.

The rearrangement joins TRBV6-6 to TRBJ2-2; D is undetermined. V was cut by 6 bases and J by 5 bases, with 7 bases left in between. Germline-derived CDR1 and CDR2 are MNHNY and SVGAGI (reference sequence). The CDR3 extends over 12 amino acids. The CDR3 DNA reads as TGTGCCAGCAGCACTCGTACCGGGGAGCTGTTTTTT. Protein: CASSTRTGELFF.

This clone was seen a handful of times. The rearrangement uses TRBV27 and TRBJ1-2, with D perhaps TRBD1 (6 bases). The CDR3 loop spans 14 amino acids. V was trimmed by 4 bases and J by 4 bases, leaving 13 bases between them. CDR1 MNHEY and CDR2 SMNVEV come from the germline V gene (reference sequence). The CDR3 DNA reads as TGTGCCAGCAGTTCTAACAGGGATGTCTATGGCTACACCTTC. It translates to CASSSNRDVYGYTF.

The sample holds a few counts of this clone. CDR3 amino acids: CASSPQQGLNTEAFF. The CDR3 nucleotides are TGTGCCAGCAGCCCCCAACAGGGTTTAAACACTGAAGCTTTCTTT. The genes are TRBV7-3 and TRBJ1-1; D possibly corresponds to TRBD1 (6 bases). Trimming pared 5 bases from V and 2 bases from J, leaving 15 bases between. Germline V gives CDR1 SGHTA, CDR2 FQGTGA. The CDR3 length is 15 residues.

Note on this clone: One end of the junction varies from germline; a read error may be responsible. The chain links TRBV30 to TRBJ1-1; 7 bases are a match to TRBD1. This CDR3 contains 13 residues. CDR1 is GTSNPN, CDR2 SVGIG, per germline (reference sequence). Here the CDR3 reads CARRPGGNTEAFF. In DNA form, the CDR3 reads TGTGCCCGGAGACCAGGGGGGAACACTGAAGCTTTCTTT.

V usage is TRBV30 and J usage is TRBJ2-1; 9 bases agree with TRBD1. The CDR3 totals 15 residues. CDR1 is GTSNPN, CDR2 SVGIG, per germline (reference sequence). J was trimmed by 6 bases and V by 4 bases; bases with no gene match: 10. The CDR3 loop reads CAWIPGQGITNEQFF. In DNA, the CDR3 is TGTGCCTGGATTCCGGGACAGGGAATTACCAATGAGCAGTTCTTC.

This chain's CDR3 is CASSPRLSSGIYEQYF. The CDR3 coding sequence is TGTGCCAGCAGTCCTCGCTTATCTAGCGGAATCTACGAGCAGTACTTC. The chain recombines TRBV11-2 with TRBJ2-7; TRBD2 matches 7 bases. With V trimmed by 6 bases and J by 3 bases, 14 bases remained unmatched. CDR3 length: 16 residues. Germline loops: CDR1 SGHAT, CDR2 FQNNGV.

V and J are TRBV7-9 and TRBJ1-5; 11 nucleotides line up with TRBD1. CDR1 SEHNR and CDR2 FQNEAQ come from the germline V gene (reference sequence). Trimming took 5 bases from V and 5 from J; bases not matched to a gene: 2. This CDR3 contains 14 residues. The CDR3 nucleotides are TGTGCCAGCAGCGGGACAGGGGGGGATCAGCCCCAGCATTTT. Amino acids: CASSGTGGDQPQHF.

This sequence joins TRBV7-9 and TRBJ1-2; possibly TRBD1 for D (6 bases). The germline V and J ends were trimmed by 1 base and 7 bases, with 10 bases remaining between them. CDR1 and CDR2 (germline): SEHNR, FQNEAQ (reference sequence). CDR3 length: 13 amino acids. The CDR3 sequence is CASSLGGTTGYTF. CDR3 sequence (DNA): TGTGCCAGCAGCTTAGGAGGGACAACTGGCTACACCTTC.

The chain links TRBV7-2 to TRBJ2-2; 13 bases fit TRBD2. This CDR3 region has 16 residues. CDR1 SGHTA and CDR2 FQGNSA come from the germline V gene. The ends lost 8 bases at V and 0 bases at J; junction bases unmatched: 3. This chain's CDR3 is CASGLAGVANTGELFF. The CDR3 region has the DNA TGTGCCAGCGGACTAGCGGGGGTCGCGAACACCGGGGAGCTGTTTTTT.

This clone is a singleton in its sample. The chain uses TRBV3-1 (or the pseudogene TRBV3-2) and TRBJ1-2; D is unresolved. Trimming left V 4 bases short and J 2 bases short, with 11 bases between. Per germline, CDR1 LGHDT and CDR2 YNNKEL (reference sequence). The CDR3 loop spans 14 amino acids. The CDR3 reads CASSLGRGNYGYTF. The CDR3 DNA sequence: TGTGCCAGCAGCCTGGGCCGGGGAAACTATGGCTACACCTTC.

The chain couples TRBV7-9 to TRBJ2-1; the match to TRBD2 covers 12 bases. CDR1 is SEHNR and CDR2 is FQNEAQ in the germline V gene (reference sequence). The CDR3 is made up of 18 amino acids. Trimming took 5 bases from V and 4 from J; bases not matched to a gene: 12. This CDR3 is CASSRTGGTSGLYNEQFF. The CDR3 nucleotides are TGTGCCAGCAGCCGTACCGGAGGGACTAGCGGGCTATACAATGAGCAGTTCTTC.

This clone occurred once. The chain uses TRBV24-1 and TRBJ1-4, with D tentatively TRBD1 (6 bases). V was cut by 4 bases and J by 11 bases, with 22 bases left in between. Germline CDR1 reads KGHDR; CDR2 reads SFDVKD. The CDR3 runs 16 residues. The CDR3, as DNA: TGTGCCACCAGTGACCGATCCGGGCCCGGAAGGGGGAAACTGTTTTTT. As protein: CATSDRSGPGRGKLFF.

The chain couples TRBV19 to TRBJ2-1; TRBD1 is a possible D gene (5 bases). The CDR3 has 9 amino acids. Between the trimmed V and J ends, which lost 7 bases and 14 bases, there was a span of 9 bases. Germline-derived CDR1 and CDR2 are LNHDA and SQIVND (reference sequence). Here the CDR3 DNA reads TGTGCCAGTATCGCAGGGAAGTTCTTC. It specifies CASIAGKFF.

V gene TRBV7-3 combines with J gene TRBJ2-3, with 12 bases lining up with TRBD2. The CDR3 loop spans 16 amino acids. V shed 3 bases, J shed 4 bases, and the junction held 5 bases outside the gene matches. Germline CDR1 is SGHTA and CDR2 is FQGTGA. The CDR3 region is CASSFGPSGGADTQYF. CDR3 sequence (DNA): TGTGCCAGCAGCTTCGGGCCTAGCGGGGGGGCAGATACGCAGTATTTT.

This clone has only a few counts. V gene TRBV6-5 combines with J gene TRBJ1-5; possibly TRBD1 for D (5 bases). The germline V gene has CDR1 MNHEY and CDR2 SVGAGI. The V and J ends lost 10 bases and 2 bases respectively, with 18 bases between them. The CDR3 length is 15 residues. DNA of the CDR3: TGTGCCACCAAACGGGGGGGTAGTGGCAATCAGCCCCAGCATTTT. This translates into CATKRGGSGNQPQHF.

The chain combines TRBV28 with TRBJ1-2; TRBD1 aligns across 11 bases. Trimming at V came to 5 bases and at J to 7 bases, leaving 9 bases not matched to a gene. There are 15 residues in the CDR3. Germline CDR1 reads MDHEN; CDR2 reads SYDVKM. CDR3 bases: TGTGCCAGCAGTCCCCAAGGACAGGGGGCGCTTGGCTACACCTTC. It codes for CASSPQGQGALGYTF.

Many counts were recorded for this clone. The CDR3: CASSIRDTPYEQYF. CDR3 nucleotides: TGTGCCAGCAGCATCCGAGACACCCCCTACGAGCAGTACTTC. The V gene is TRBV5-5, the J gene TRBJ2-7; the D is unclear. V shed 4 bases and J shed 2 bases, with 13 bases lying between them. In germline, CDR1 is SGHKS, CDR2 YYEKEE (reference sequence). This CDR3 spans 14 amino acids.

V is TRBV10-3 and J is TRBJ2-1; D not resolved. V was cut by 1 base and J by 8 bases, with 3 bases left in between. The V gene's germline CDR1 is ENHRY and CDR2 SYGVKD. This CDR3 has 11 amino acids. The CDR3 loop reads CAISEFDEQFF. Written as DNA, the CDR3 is TGTGCCATCAGTGAGTTCGATGAGCAGTTCTTC.